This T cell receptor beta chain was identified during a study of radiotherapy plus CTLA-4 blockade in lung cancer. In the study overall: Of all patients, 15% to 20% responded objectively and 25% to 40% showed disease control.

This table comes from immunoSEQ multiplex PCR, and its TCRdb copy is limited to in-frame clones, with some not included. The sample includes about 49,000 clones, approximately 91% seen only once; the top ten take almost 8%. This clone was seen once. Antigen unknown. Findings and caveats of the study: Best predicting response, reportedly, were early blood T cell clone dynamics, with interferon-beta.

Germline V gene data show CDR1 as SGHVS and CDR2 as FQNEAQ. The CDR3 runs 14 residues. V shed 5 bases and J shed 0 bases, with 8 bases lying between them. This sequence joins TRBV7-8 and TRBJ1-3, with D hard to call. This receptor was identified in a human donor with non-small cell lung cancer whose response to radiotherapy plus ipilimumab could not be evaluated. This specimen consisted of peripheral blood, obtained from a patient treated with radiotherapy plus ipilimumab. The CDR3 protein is CASSAQNSGNTIYF. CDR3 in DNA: TGTGCCAGCAGCGCCCAGAACTCTGGAAACACCATATATTTT.